The rows below give T cell receptor beta chains drawn from one sample of a study of beta chain features in type 1 diabetes. Sequencing used immunoSEQ multiplex PCR; TCRdb keeps in-frame clones, though not all of them. The sample shows some 240,000 clones, roughly 16% of them seen only once. The specimen was naive CD4+ T cells from blood. These receptors were collected from a man in his thirties or forties with type 1 diabetes. Both conserved end residues are part of each CDR3. A D gene is named only where the DNA matches it firmly. Size is stated for part of the rows, as once, few or many counts, or as a class when the clone is expanded.

>.|TRBD2|TRBJ2-7|TRBV2
TGTGCCAGCAGTGAGATCAGGGAGGGCGAGCAGTACTTC
CASSEIREGEQYF
>.|TRBD1|TRBJ1-2|TRBV29-1
TGCAGCGTCCTGACAGGGGGAAACTATGGCTACACCTTC
CSVLTGGNYGYTF
>few|.|TRBJ2-5|TRBV27
TGTGCCAGCAGTTTATCTCTGGGCAAAGAGACCCAGTACTTC
CASSLSLGKETQYF
>few|.|TRBJ1-1|TRBV7-8
TGTGCCAGCAGATCCTGGGGGGCAGGGAACACTGAAGCTTTCTTT
CASRSWGAGNTEAFF
>.|TRBD1|TRBJ2-5|TRBV5-6
TGTGCCAGCAGCCCGACAGGGGGCTCGGAGACCCAGTACTTC
CASSPTGGSETQYF
>.|TRBD1|TRBJ2-1|TRBV7-9
TGTGCCAGCAGCTCTTTACAGGGGGGCTCCTACAATGAGCAGTTCTTC
CASSSLQGGSYNEQFF
>few|TRBD1|TRBJ2-3|TRBV4-2
TGTGCCAGCAGCCAACTAGGGACAGGCAGACGCACAGATACGCAGTATTTT
CASSQLGTGRRTDTQYF
>.|.|TRBJ2-5|TRBV25-1
TGTGCCACGCGCGGCGCTCAAGAGACCCAGTACTTC
CATRGAQETQYF
>.|.|TRBJ2-3|TRBV7-8
TGTGCCAGCAGCTTAGTAGACTCAACGGGTCGTCCGCAGTATTTT
CASSLVDSTGRPQYF
>.|TRBD1|TRBJ2-7|TRBV30
TGTGCCTCTAACGGACAGGCGAGCTCCTACGAGCAGTACTTC
CASNGQASSYEQYF
>.|TRBD1|TRBJ1-4|TRBV29-1
TGCAGCGTTTTGGACAGGGGTATTGCAACTAATGAAAAACTGTTTTTT
CSVLDRGIATNEKLFF
>once|.|TRBJ1-1|TRBV6-5
TGTGCCAGCAGAAGCTTCGAGAACACTGAAGCTTTCTTT
CASRSFENTEAFF
>few|.|TRBJ2-6|TRBV5-1
TGCGCCAGCAGCTTAGCAGGACTAAGCTCTGGGGCCAACGTCCTGACTTTC
CASSLAGLSSGANVLTF
>few|.|TRBJ2-3|TRBV30
TGTGCCTCCGGAAGGTCCTTCGCAGATACGCAGTATTTT
CASGRSFADTQYF
>few|.|TRBJ2-5|TRBV30
TGTGCCTGGAGCGCCCGTGAGGTCCAGTACTTC
CAWSAREVQYF
>few|TRBD2|TRBJ2-1|TRBV10-3
TGTGCCATCAGTGTCGAACTAGCGGTTAACAATGAGCAGTTCTTC
CAISVELAVNNEQFF
>few|.|TRBJ2-5|TRBV20-1
TGCAGTGCTCCCTTGAGGACCCAGTACTTC
CSAPLRTQYF
>.|TRBD2|TRBJ2-1|TRBV18
TGTGCCAGCTCACCCGGGACTAGCGGGAGTGGTGAGCAGTTCTTC
CASSPGTSGSGEQFF
>few|.|TRBJ2-3|TRBV4-2
TGTGCCAGCAGCCATCACCTCGCGGGCAGCACAGATACGCAGTATTTT
CASSHHLAGSTDTQYF
>.|TRBD1|TRBJ1-4|TRBV29-1
TGCAGCGTTTGGACAGGGGGCGATGAAAAACTGTTTTTT
CSVWTGGDEKLFF
>.|.|TRBJ2-5|TRBV9
TGTGCCAGCAGCGTAGGTGTCGGGGGACAAGAGACCCAGTACTTC
CASSVGVGGQETQYF
>few|TRBD1|TRBJ2-6|TRBV29-1
TGCAGCGTGGACAGGGGGGCCAACGTCCTGACTTTC
CSVDRGANVLTF
>.|TRBD1|TRBJ2-1|TRBV19
TGTGCCAGTAGGATACGACAGGGGACTGTCCACAATGAGCAGTTCTTC
CASRIRQGTVHNEQFF
>.|.|TRBJ2-6|TRBV25-1
TGTGCCAGCAGTGAAATGGGGGCTGGGGCCAACGTCCTGACTTTC
CASSEMGAGANVLTF
>few|TRBD1|TRBJ1-1|TRBV10-3
TGTGCCATCAGTGGGCTGGACAGGGACACTGAAGCTTTCTTT
CAISGLDRDTEAFF
>few|.|TRBJ1-2|TRBV7-9
TGTGCCAGCAGCTTAGCGGTTTCAGGGAATGGCTACACCTTC
CASSLAVSGNGYTF
>.|.|TRBJ2-7|TRBV29-1
TGCAGCGCCCGGGCACAGGAAAACGAGCAGTACTTC
CSARAQENEQYF
>.|.|TRBJ1-2|TRBV25-1
TGTGCCAGCAGTGAAGGGGGTAGGGATGGCTACACCTTC
CASSEGGRDGYTF
>few|TRBD1|TRBJ2-7|TRBV30
TGTGCCTTGATCGGACAGGCGGCACAGTACTTC
CALIGQAAQYF
>.|TRBD2|TRBJ2-5|TRBV10-3
TGTGCCATCAGTCTAGCGGGAGGAACACAAGAGACCCAGTACTTC
CAISLAGGTQETQYF
>few|TRBD2|TRBJ2-1|TRBV5-1
TGCGCCAGCAGCGATCTAGCGGAACCCATAAAGGGTGAGCAGTTCTTC
CASSDLAEPIKGEQFF
>.|.|TRBJ2-4|TRBV7-2
TGTGCCAGCAGCTTAGTGGCGAGGGGATGGAACGACAAAAACATTCAGTACTTC
CASSLVARGWNDKNIQYF
>.|.|TRBJ1-1|TRBV20-1
TGCAGTGCTAGGGGGGTCAGGGAAGCTTTCTTT
CSARGVREAFF
>.|.|TRBJ2-7|TRBV16
TGTGCCAGCAGCCCGCTGGGAGGAGAGCAGTACTTC
CASSPLGGEQYF
>few|.|TRBJ2-3|TRBV5-1
TGCGCCAGCAGCTTCAACACAGATACGCAGTATTTT
CASSFNTDTQYF
>.|.|TRBJ2-5|TRBV5-6
TGTGCCAGCAGCTTGGCTGTGAGTGGGCGAAAAGGATGGGAGACCCAGTACTTC
CASSLAVSGRKGWETQYF
>.|TRBD1|TRBJ2-1|TRBV2
TGTGCCAGCAGCGGACAGGGCGAGAATGAGCAGTTCTTC
CASSGQGENEQFF
>.|TRBD1|TRBJ2-5|TRBV2
TGTGCCAGCGCCGGGACAGACCAAGAGACCCAGTACTTC
CASAGTDQETQYF
>.|.|TRBJ1-2|TRBV15
TGTGCCACCAGCAGGCCCGGGCCGGACTATGGCTACACCTTC
CATSRPGPDYGYTF
>once|.|TRBJ2-2|TRBV25-1
TGTGCCAGCAGTGCACCCCCGGGAAAAATTAACACCGGGGAGCTGTTTTTT
CASSAPPGKINTGELFF
>.|.|TRBJ1-5|TRBV4-1
TGCGCCAGCAGCCAAGAAGACAGGTTAAATCAGCCCCAGCATTTT
CASSQEDRLNQPQHF
>.|.|TRBJ2-1|TRBV27
TGTGCCACCATAGAATGGGTTAGGAATGAGCAGTTCTTC
CATIEWVRNEQFF
>.|TRBD2|TRBJ2-1|TRBV5-1
TGCGCCAGCAGCGTTACTAGCGGGAACTACAATGAGCAGTTCTTC
CASSVTSGNYNEQFF
>few|.|TRBJ2-1|TRBV29-1
TGCAGCCCCGTCGATTCTCTCCACAATGAGCAGTTCTTC
CSPVDSLHNEQFF